This T cell receptor beta chain was documented in a study of blood T cell repertoires in COVID-19. In the study overall: COVID-19 samples collected from the United States, Italy and Spain covered acute and convalescent phases.

Authors' methods: The authors estimated nucleated cell counts from reference gene primer amplification. Repertoires were generated with immunoSEQ multiplex PCR, while TCRdb's copy carries only in-frame clones and drops some. V, J and clone size reflect that table, while D and trimming were determined from the DNA. The top ten clones hold roughly 10% of a sample with 65,000 to 80,000 clones, approximately 80% of them seen once. Germline V CDR1 and CDR2: SGHKS, YYEKEE (reference sequence). The CDR3 runs 12 residues. Trimming stripped 5 bases from V and 12 bases from J, with 12 bases between. Sequencing used peripheral blood. The clonotype comes from a man aged 50 to 59 with acute or convalescent COVID-19. The chain combines TRBV5-5 with TRBJ1-6, with a tentative D call TRBD1 (5 bases). The CDR3 protein is CASRPWGEPLHF. The CDR3 DNA reads as TGTGCCAGCAGACCTTGGGGGGAACCCCTCCACTTT.